This TCR beta chain was sequenced in a study of blood T cells in healthy people across ages. For the second PCR, which ran for about 7 to 11 cycles, a sample-barcoded 5' primer and a J-beta primer mix were used. TCRdb reanalysed the 5' RACE reads using MiXCR and keeps one entry per CDR3 protein. The sample lists about 1,800,000 distinct CDR3 sequences; roughly 30% were seen once. The V segment lost 3 bases and the J segment 3 bases; nucleotides outside the gene matches: 3. Germline CDR1 is LNHDA and CDR2 is SQIVND (reference sequence). CDR3 size: 14 residues. Source material: blood. This TCR derives from a woman aged 25 to 45 in good health. V and J are TRBV19 and TRBJ1-2, with TRBD1 identical over 8 bases. The CDR3 DNA reads as TGTGCCAGTAGTATCAGGGGGCGTGACTATGGCTACACCTTC. This translates into CASSIRGRDYGYTF.